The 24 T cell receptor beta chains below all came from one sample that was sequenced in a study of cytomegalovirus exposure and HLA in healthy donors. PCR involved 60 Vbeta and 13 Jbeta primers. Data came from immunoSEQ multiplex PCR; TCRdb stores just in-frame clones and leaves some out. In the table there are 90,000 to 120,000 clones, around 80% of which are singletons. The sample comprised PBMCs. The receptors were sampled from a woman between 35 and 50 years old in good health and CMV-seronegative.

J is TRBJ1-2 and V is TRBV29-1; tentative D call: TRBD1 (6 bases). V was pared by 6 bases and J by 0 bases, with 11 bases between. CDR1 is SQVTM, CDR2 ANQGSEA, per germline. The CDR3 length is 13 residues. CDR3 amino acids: CSVADSANYGYTF. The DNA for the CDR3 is TGCAGCGTAGCGGACAGCGCTAACTATGGCTACACCTTC.

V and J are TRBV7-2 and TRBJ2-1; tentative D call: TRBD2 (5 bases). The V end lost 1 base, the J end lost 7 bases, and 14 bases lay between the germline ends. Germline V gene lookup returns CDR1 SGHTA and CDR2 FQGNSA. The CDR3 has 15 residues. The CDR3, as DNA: TGTGCCAGCAGCTTAGGAGGGAAGGCCGGGAATGAGCAGTTCTTC. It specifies CASSLGGKAGNEQFF.

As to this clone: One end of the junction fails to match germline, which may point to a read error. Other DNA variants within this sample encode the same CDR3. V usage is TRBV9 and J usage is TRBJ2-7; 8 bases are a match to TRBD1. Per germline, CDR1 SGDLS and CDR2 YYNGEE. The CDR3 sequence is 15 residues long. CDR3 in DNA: TGCGCCAGCAGCGCCGGGACAGGTATCCTTTACGAGCAGTACTTC. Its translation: CASSAGTGILYEQYF.

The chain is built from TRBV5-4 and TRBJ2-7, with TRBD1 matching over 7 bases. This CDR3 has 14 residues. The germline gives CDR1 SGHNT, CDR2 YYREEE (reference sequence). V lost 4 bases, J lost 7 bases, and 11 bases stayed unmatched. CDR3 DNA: TGTGCCAGCAGCCCCCAGGGGGACAGAGGAGAGCAGTACTTC. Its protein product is CASSPQGDRGEQYF.

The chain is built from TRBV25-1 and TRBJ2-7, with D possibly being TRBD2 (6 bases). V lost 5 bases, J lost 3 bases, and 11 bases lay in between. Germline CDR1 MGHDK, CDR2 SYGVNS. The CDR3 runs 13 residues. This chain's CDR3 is CASSREPHYEQYF. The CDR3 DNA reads TGTGCCAGCAGTCGGGAGCCCCACTACGAGCAGTACTTC.

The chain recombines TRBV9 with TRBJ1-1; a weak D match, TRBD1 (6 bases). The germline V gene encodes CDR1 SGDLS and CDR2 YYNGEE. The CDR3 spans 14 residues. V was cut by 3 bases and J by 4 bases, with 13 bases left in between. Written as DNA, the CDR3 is TGTGCCAGCAGCGCCGAGGGGGGGCGCACTGAAGCTTTCTTT. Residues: CASSAEGGRTEAFF.

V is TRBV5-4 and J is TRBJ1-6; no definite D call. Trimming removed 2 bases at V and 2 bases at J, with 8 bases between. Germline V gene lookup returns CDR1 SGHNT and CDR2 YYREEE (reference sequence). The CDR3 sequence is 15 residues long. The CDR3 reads CASSLPGTYNSPLHF. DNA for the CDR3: TGTGCCAGCAGCTTACCCGGGACCTATAATTCACCCCTCCACTTT.

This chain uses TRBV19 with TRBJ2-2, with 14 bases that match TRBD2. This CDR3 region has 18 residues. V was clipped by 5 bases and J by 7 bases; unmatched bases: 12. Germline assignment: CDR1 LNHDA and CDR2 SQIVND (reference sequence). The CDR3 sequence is CASSYLTSGREGRGELFF. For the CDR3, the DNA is TGTGCCAGTAGTTACCTGACTAGCGGGAGGGAAGGCCGCGGGGAGCTGTTTTTT.

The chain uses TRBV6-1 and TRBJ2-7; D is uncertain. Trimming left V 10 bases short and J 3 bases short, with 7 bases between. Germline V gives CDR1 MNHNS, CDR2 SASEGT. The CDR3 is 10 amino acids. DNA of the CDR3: TGTGCCACAGCAGGCTACGAGCAGTACTTC. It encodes CATAGYEQYF.

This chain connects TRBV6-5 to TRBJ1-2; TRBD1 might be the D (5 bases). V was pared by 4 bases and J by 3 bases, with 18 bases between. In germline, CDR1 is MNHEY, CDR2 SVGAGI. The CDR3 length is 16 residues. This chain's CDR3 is CASSFGTRGVYYGYTF. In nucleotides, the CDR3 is TGTGCCAGCAGTTTCGGGACCCGGGGGGTTTACTATGGCTACACCTTC.

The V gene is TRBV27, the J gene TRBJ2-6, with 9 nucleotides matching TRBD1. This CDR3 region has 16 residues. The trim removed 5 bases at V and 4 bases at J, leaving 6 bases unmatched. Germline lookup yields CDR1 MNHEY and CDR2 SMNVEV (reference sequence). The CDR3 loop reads CASSAGTGSGANVLTF. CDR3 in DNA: TGTGCCAGCAGTGCCGGGACAGGGTCCGGGGCCAACGTCCTGACTTTC.

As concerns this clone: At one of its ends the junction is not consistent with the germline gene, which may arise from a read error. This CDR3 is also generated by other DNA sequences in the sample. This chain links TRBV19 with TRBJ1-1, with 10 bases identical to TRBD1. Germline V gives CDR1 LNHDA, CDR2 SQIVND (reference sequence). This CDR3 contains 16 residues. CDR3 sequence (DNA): TGTGCCAGACGAAAGGGGACAGGGGCCCCGAACACTGAAGCTTTTTTT. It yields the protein CARRKGTGAPNTEAFF.

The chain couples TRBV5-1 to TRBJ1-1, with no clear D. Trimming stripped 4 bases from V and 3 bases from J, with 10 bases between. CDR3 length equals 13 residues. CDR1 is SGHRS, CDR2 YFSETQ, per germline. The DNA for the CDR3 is TGCGCCAGCAGCCCCGGGGAGTACACTGAAGCTTTCTTT. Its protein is CASSPGEYTEAFF.

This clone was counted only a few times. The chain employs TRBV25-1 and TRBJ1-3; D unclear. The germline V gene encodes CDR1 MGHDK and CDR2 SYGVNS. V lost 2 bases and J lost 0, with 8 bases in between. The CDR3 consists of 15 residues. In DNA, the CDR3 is TGTGCCAGCAGTGAAGTAAGAGGCTCTGGAAACACCATATATTTT. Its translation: CASSEVRGSGNTIYF.

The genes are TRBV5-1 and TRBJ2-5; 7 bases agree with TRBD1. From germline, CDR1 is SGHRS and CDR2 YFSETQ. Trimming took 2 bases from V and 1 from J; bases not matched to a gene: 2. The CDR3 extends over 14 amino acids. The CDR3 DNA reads TGCGCCAGCAGCTTCGACAGGGCCCAAGAGACCCAGTACTTC. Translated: CASSFDRAQETQYF.

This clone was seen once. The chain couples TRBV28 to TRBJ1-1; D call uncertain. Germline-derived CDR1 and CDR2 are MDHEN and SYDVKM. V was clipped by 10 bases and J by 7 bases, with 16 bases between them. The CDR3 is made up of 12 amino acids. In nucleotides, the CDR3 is TGTGCCATCTTCCCCTCAGGCCTTGAAGCTTTCTTT. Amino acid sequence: CAIFPSGLEAFF. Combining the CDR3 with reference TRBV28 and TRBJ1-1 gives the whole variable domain DVKVTQSSRYLVKRTGEKVFLECVQDMDHENMFWYRQDPGLGLRLIYFSYDVKMKEKGDIPEGYSVSREKKERFSLILESASTNQTSMYLCAIFPSGLEAFFGQGTRLTVV.

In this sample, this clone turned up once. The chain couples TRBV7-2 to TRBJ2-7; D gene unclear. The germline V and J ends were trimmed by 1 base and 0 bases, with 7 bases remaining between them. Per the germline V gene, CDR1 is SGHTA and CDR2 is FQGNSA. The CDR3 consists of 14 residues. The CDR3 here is CASSLDGFSYEQYF. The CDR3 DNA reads TGTGCCAGCAGCTTAGACGGTTTCTCCTACGAGCAGTACTTC.

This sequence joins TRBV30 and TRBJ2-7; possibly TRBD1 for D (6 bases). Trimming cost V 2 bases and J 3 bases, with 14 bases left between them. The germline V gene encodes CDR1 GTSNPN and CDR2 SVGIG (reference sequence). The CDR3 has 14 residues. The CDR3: CAWSPPGHRYEQYF. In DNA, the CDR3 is TGTGCCTGGAGTCCTCCGGGACACCGCTACGAGCAGTACTTC.

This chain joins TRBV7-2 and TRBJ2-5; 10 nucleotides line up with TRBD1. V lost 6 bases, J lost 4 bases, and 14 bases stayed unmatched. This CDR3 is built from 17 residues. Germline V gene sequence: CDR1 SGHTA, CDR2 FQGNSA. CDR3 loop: CASSFLPGQGTRETQYF. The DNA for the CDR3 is TGTGCCAGCAGTTTTCTCCCGGGACAGGGGACTAGAGAGACCCAGTACTTC.

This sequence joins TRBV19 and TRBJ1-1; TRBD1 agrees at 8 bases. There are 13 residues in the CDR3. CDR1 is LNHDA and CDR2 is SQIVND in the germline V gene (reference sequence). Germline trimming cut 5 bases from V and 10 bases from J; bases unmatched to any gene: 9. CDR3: CASSEQGAVRAFF. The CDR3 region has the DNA TGTGCCAGTAGTGAGCAGGGGGCGGTTAGAGCTTTCTTT.

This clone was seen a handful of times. Written as DNA, the CDR3 is TGTGCCAGCAGCTCTGGCGGGAGGGAACACGAGCAGTACTTC. Translating gives CASSSGGREHEQYF. The chain carries TRBV28 and TRBJ2-7, with TRBD2 identical over 9 bases. The length of the CDR3 is 14 residues. The V gene's germline CDR1 is MDHEN and CDR2 SYDVKM. The trim removed 6 bases at V and 5 bases at J, leaving 8 bases unmatched.

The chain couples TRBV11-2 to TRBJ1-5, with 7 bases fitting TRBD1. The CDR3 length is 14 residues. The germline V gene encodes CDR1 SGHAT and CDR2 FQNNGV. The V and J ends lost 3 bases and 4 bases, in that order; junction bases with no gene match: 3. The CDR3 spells CASSLTGSNQPQHF. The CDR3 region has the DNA TGTGCCAGCAGCTTGACAGGGAGTAATCAGCCCCAGCATTTT.

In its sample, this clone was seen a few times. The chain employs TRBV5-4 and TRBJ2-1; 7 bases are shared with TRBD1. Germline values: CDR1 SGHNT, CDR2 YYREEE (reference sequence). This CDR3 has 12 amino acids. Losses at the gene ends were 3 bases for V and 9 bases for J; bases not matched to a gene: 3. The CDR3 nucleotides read TGTGCCAGCAGCTCCGCAGGGGGTGAGCAGTTCTTC. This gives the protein CASSSAGGEQFF.

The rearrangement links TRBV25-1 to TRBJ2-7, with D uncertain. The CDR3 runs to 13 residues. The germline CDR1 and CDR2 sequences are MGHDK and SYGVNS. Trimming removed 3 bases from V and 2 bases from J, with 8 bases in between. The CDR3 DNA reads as TGTGCCAGCAGTGAGGCATCAGCCTACGAGCAGTACTTC. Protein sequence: CASSEASAYEQYF.